A selection of T cell receptor beta chains follows, all from one sample in a study of OX40 agonist ivuxolimab in advanced cancers. The protocol was immunoSEQ multiplex PCR, while the TCRdb copy is restricted to in-frame clones and leaves out a portion. The data contain 81,000 or so clones, about 92% of them singletons. The specimen was CD4+ or CD8+ T cells sorted from blood, collected in a trial of the OX40 agonist ivuxolimab. The receptors were gathered from an adult with an advanced solid tumor such as melanoma, head and neck, liver or kidney cancer. Both conserved end residues are part of each CDR3. The D gene is left open where the match is weak. The size field is filled for only some rows; it gives once, few, many or a size class.

CDR3nt,CDR3aa,v_gene,abundance,len,j_gene,d_gene
TGTGCCAGCATCCGACTCGAGGGCTATAGCAATCAGCCCCAGCATTTT,CASIRLEGYSNQPQHF,TRBV7-9,few,16,TRBJ1-5,-
TGTGCCAGCAGCCACAGGGATTCCTACAATGAGCAGTTCTTC,CASSHRDSYNEQFF,TRBV6-1,once,14,TRBJ2-1,-
TGTGCCTGTGCCACGGACTCCTACGAGCAGTACTTC,CACATDSYEQYF,TRBV10-3,-,12,TRBJ2-7,-
TGTGCCAGTACTGGCGGGAGGGCCTTTGTGGATGAGCAGTTCTTC,CASTGGRAFVDEQFF,TRBV19,-,15,TRBJ2-1,TRBD2
TGTGCCAGCAGCTTCCCGAGGGAGTTTAGCTCCTACAATGAGCAGTTCTTC,CASSFPREFSSYNEQFF,TRBV7-2,-,17,TRBJ2-1,-
TGCGCCAGCAGCCAAGGTGACTCCTACTCCTACAATGAGCAGTTCTTC,CASSQGDSYSYNEQFF,TRBV4-3,-,16,TRBJ2-1,-
TGTGCCACCAGCAGCACCAGGGAAGAGACCCAGTACTTC,CATSSTREETQYF,TRBV15,-,13,TRBJ2-5,-
TGTGCCAGCAGTGAAGGAAGATTTACTGAAGCTTTCTTT,CASSEGRFTEAFF,TRBV6-1,few,13,TRBJ1-1,-
TGTGCTAGTGGTTTGGACTTGGGCAGCTCCTACAATGAGCAGTTCTTC,CASGLDLGSSYNEQFF,TRBV12-5,-,16,TRBJ2-1,-
TGTGCCAGCAGCCCTGGGACTAGCGGGAGGGCGATACTGGACGAGCAGTACTTC,CASSPGTSGRAILDEQYF,TRBV11-2,-,18,TRBJ2-7,TRBD2
TGCGCCAGCAGCCTCAGGGCAAAACTGTTTTTT,CASSLRAKLFF,TRBV4-1,-,11,TRBJ1-4,-
TGTGCCAGTCGGATTCTTCAGGGGAATACTGAAGCTTTCTTT,CASRILQGNTEAFF,TRBV19,-,14,TRBJ1-1,-
TGTGCCAGCAGCCCCACCCTGGGCAGGGATCCCTCTGGAAACACCATATATTTT,CASSPTLGRDPSGNTIYF,TRBV28,-,18,TRBJ1-3,-
TGTGCCAGCAGTTATGGACATACCTATGGCTACACCTTC,CASSYGHTYGYTF,TRBV6-5,-,13,TRBJ1-2,-
TGTGCCAGCCTTAGGGGGGGCGCGTATAATGAGCAGTTCTTC,CASLRGGAYNEQFF,TRBV6-1,-,14,TRBJ2-1,-
TGTGCCAGCAGCGTAGTAAGGAGAGAAACCTACGAGCAGTACTTC,CASSVVRRETYEQYF,TRBV9,-,15,TRBJ2-7,-
TGCGCCAGCAGCCAAGCGACAGGGACTGGAAACACCATATATTTT,CASSQATGTGNTIYF,TRBV4-1,-,15,TRBJ1-3,TRBD1
TGCGCCAGCAGCCAAAAAGGCGGGGGCGCGGGGACTGAAGCTTTCTTT,CASSQKGGGAGTEAFF,TRBV4-1,-,16,TRBJ1-1,-
TGTGCCAGCATTGGGTATAGCAATCAGCCCCAGCATTTT,CASIGYSNQPQHF,TRBV2,-,13,TRBJ1-5,-
TGTGCCTCGGACAGGGGGAAGACCCAGTACTTC,CASDRGKTQYF,TRBV30,-,11,TRBJ2-5,TRBD1
TGTGCCAGCAGCTCGGGACAGGGTGGGAGTGAGCAGTTCTTC,CASSSGQGGSEQFF,TRBV27,-,14,TRBJ2-1,TRBD1
TGTGCCAGTAGTATAGATGGGACTAGCTTCCTTGGTGAGCAGTTCTTC,CASSIDGTSFLGEQFF,TRBV19,-,16,TRBJ2-1,TRBD2
TGTGCCAGCAGTGGCACCATATCTAGGACAGATACGCAGTATTTT,CASSGTISRTDTQYF,TRBV6-6,-,15,TRBJ2-3,-
TGCGCCAGCAGCTTTGGAGGTGAAGCTTTCTTT,CASSFGGEAFF,TRBV5-1,-,11,TRBJ1-1,-
TGTGCCAGCAGCCATCGAGAATACGAGCAGTACTTC,CASSHREYEQYF,TRBV7-2,-,12,TRBJ2-7,-
TGTGCCAGCAGTTTCTTCTCTAGCGGAGGGGCCTACGAGCAGTACTTC,CASSFFSSGGAYEQYF,TRBV6-5,-,16,TRBJ2-7,TRBD2
TGTGCCAGCAGCTTGGGGTACGAGCAGTACTTC,CASSLGYEQYF,TRBV5-5,-,11,TRBJ2-7,-
TGTGCCAGCAGTGACGGGACCGGGGCCAGCTCTGGAAACACCATATATTTT,CASSDGTGASSGNTIYF,TRBV6-4,-,17,TRBJ1-3,-
TGTGCCAGCAGTTTATTGGGACAGGGGATAAGTGAAAAACTGTTTTTT,CASSLLGQGISEKLFF,TRBV27,-,16,TRBJ1-4,TRBD1
TGTGCCAGCAGCCCGAGGGGGCGATCCCAAGAGACCCAGTACTTC,CASSPRGRSQETQYF,TRBV27,-,15,TRBJ2-5,TRBD1
TGTGCTAGTGGCATCCAAGAGACCCAGTACTTC,CASGIQETQYF,TRBV12-5,-,11,TRBJ2-5,-
TGTGCCAGCAGTTTCCCTACCCAAAAGGCGGTCGCGTATTCCTACAATGAGCAGTTCTTC,CASSFPTQKAVAYSYNEQFF,TRBV28,-,20,TRBJ2-1,-
TGCAGCGTTGAAGGCAAAATCACCGGGGAGCTGTTTTTT,CSVEGKITGELFF,TRBV29-1,-,13,TRBJ2-2,-
TGTGCCAGCAGTACAGGGCAGACTGAAGCTTTCTTT,CASSTGQTEAFF,TRBV6-6,-,12,TRBJ1-1,-
TGTGCCAGCAGGGGGGGGACTAGCGGGAGCGATGAGCAGTACTTC,CASRGGTSGSDEQYF,TRBV6-1,-,15,TRBJ2-7,TRBD2
TGTGCCAGCAGCGCCGTTGCTAGCACCCCAACCTACGAGCAGTACTTC,CASSAVASTPTYEQYF,TRBV9,-,16,TRBJ2-7,-
TGCGCCAGCAGCCTCATGGATACTAGCGGGTACAATGAGCAGTTCTTC,CASSLMDTSGYNEQFF,TRBV4-3,-,16,TRBJ2-1,TRBD2
TGTGCCAGCAGCAACCGGGACAGGGGTCATACTGAAGCTTTCTTT,CASSNRDRGHTEAFF,TRBV7-2,-,15,TRBJ1-1,TRBD1
TGTGCCAGCAGCTTAGGGGCAGGTCACTACGAGCAGTACTTC,CASSLGAGHYEQYF,TRBV7-6,once,14,TRBJ2-7,-